Each of the 18 T cell receptor beta chains below was sequenced from the same sample in a study of T cells in Graves' hyperthyroidism and ophthalmopathy. The investigators amplified TCR beta CDR3 regions from RNA transcripts. An initial round of RT-PCR targeting the TCR CDR3 relied on the HTBI primer set. MiXCR was run by TCRdb on the multiplex PCR reads, yielding one entry per CDR3 protein. The sample lists about 360,000 distinct CDR3 sequences, under 15% occurring once. Source material: blood. The source is a woman under 30 with Graves' hyperthyroidism.

Ten or more counts support this clonotype. The J gene is TRBJ2-3, the V gene TRBV5-1, with D hard to call. This CDR3 contains 12 residues. Germline CDR1 reads SGHRS; CDR2 reads YFSETQ. Deletions cut 5 bases from V and 11 bases from J, with 15 bases between. The CDR3 coding sequence is TGCGCCAGCAGTGAGGACCAGGACCGGCAGTATTTT. This translates into CASSEDQDRQYF.

This chain links TRBV9 with TRBJ2-7, with D possibly being TRBD1 or TRBD2 (7 bases each). V lost 4 bases and J lost 2, with 13 bases in between. Germline V CDR1 and CDR2: SGDLS, YYNGEE. The CDR3 totals 14 residues. CDR3 in amino acids: CASSTQGGAYEQYF. As DNA, the CDR3 is TGTGCCAGCAGCACCCAGGGGGGGGCCTACGAGCAGTACTTC. The entire variable domain, with the rest obtained from reference TRBV9 and TRBJ2-7, is as follows: DSGVTQTPKHLITATGQRVTLRCSPRSGDLSVYWYQQSLDQGLQFLIQYYNGEERAKGNILERFSAQQFPDLHSELNLSSLELGDSALYFCASSTQGGAYEQYFGPGTRLTVT.

The table lists this clonotype with a few counts. The V gene is TRBV7-9, the J gene TRBJ2-5; D is possibly TRBD2 (6 bases). V was cut by 4 bases and J by 4 bases, with 19 bases left in between. This CDR3 spans 16 amino acids. The germline gives CDR1 SEHNR, CDR2 FQNEAQ (reference sequence). The CDR3 DNA is TGTGCCAGCAGCTCCCTCGGGACTGTGAGTAGAGAGACCCAGTACTTC. Translation: CASSSLGTVSRETQYF.

This clonotype was observed many times. The chain joins TRBV20-1 to TRBJ1-4, with TRBD1 as a possible D gene (6 bases). The CDR3 consists of 16 residues. V dropped 6 bases and J dropped 2 bases, with 19 bases sitting between them. Per germline, CDR1 DFQATT and CDR2 SNEGSKA (reference sequence). CDR3 protein: CSALRGGLRTNEKLFF. CDR3 in DNA: TGCAGTGCCCTTCGGGGGGGGCTGAGGACTAATGAAAAACTGTTTTTT.

This clonotype was seen many times. The genes are TRBV5-6 and TRBJ1-2; D gene ambiguous. The CDR3 is made up of 13 amino acids. The ends were cut back, 0 bases at V and 6 bases at J, with 9 bases in the middle. Germline V gene data show CDR1 as SGHDT and CDR2 as YYEEEE. The CDR3 nucleotides are TGTGCCAGCAGCTTGGCCCGGGGTGATGGCTACACCTTC. Residues: CASSLARGDGYTF.

This clonotype has at least ten counts. The chain joins TRBV2 to TRBJ1-6; tentatively, D is TRBD1 (6 bases). CDR3 length equals 14 residues. Germline assignment: CDR1 SNHLY and CDR2 FYNNEI. V lost 5 bases and J 8 bases, leaving 13 bases between the germline ends. This chain's CDR3 is CASSTQGRDSPLHF. CDR3 coding DNA: TGTGCCAGCAGTACACAGGGCCGGGATTCACCCCTCCACTTT.

Regarding this clonotype: A read error is possible here, since a much larger clone lies one base away. The chain links TRBV15 to TRBJ2-5; D is perhaps TRBD2 (5 bases). Germline-derived CDR1 and CDR2 are LNHNV and YYDKDF (reference sequence). This CDR3 is built from 15 residues. The CDR3 spells CATSRDRSSGETRYF. CDR3 nucleotide sequence: TGTGCCACCAGCAGAGATCGGTCCAGCGGAGAGACCCGGTACTTC.

This clonotype has ten or more counts. This sequence joins TRBV7-2 and TRBJ2-7; D may be TRBD2 (6 bases). The germline V gene has CDR1 SGHTA and CDR2 FQGNSA. The CDR3 length is 14 residues. Trimming shortened V by 0 bases and J by 7 bases, and 13 bases separated the two germline ends. CDR3 protein: CASSLAGGIREQYF. CDR3 in DNA: TGTGCCAGCAGCTTAGCGGGCGGGATACGGGAGCAGTACTTC. Full variable domain (outside the CDR3, taken from reference TRBV7-2 and TRBJ2-7): GAGVSQSPSNKVTEKGKDVELRCDPISGHTALYWYRQSLGQGLEFLIYFQGNSAPDKSGLPSDRFSAERTGGSVSTLTIQRTQQEDSAVYLCASSLAGGIREQYFGPGTRLTVT.

This clonotype showed up just a few times. In DNA form, the CDR3 reads TGTGCCAGCAGCCCGGAAGTCGGGGGAACTGAAGCTTTCTTT. This gives the protein CASSPEVGGTEAFF. This chain connects TRBV4-2 to TRBJ1-1; possibly TRBD1 for D (5 bases). The CDR3 has 14 amino acids. Germline CDR1 is LGHNA and CDR2 is YNFKEQ. The germline V and J ends were trimmed by 4 bases and 5 bases, with 14 bases remaining between them.

Ten or more counts support this clonotype. The CDR3 sequence: CASSSEDGSNQPQHF. The CDR3 DNA reads TGTGCCAGCAGCTCGGAAGACGGGAGCAATCAGCCCCAGCATTTT. The rearrangement links TRBV7-9 to TRBJ1-5; no firm D call. The CDR3 has 15 residues. CDR1 SEHNR and CDR2 FQNEAQ come from the germline V gene (reference sequence). The V end was cut by 4 bases, the J end by 1 base, with 11 bases between.

Points on this clonotype: The junction departs from germline at one end; a sequencing error may be responsible. The CDR3 sequence is CATRGQGVSCEQYF. In DNA, the CDR3 is TGTGCCACCAGGGGACAGGGGGTTTCCTGCGAGCAGTACTTC. The chain recombines TRBV15 with TRBJ2-7; TRBD1 matches at 11 bases. The CDR3 length is 14 residues. Per the germline V gene, CDR1 is LNHNV and CDR2 is YYDKDF (reference sequence).

A few counts support this clonotype. This chain joins TRBV24-1 and TRBJ2-1; a weak D match, TRBD1 (8 bases). The CDR3 is 16 residues long. Per the germline V gene, CDR1 is KGHDR and CDR2 is SFDVKD. V was shortened by 5 bases and J by 5 bases, with 18 bases between the two germline ends. CDR3 coding DNA: TGTGCCACCAGTGGCGTCTACAGGGGGGGAGACAATGAGCAGTTCTTC. As protein: CATSGVYRGGDNEQFF.

This rearrangement joins TRBV20-1 to TRBJ2-6; perhaps TRBD2 as D (5 bases). V gave up 4 bases and J gave up 13 bases, with 17 bases separating them. The CDR3 extends over 13 amino acids. Germline V gene sequence: CDR1 DFQATT, CDR2 SNEGSKA (reference sequence). The CDR3 reads CSATRPPRGVLTF. In DNA, the CDR3 is TGCAGTGCTACCAGGCCACCTCGAGGGGTCCTGACTTTC.

In its sample, this clonotype was seen many times. V is TRBV27 and J is TRBJ1-6; no reliable D call. The CDR3 totals 15 residues. The germline V and J ends were trimmed by 6 bases and 11 bases, with 20 bases remaining between them. Germline assignment: CDR1 MNHEY and CDR2 SMNVEV (reference sequence). CDR3 sequence (DNA): TGTGCCAGCAGCCCCGACCGCCCGCCGACCGCACCCCTCCACTTT. It encodes CASSPDRPPTAPLHF.

This clonotype has ten or more counts. This chain joins TRBV10-3 and TRBJ1-5; no firm D call. This CDR3 is 13 amino acids long. Deletions cut 2 bases from V and 5 bases from J, with 7 bases between. CDR1 ENHRY and CDR2 SYGVKD come from the germline V gene. CDR3: CAISEEDDQPQHF. The CDR3 DNA sequence: TGTGCCATCAGTGAGGAGGATGATCAGCCCCAGCATTTT.

This clonotype showed up many times. This sequence joins TRBV3-1 and TRBJ2-2; 7 bases fit TRBD1. This CDR3 contains 13 residues. In germline, CDR1 is LGHDT, CDR2 YNNKEL (reference sequence). The V segment lost 2 bases and the J segment 6 bases; nucleotides outside the gene matches: 0. The CDR3 region is CASSQQGAGELFF. The CDR3 DNA sequence: TGTGCCAGCAGCCAACAGGGGGCCGGGGAGCTGTTTTTT.

A few counts support this clonotype. This sequence joins TRBV18 and TRBJ2-4, with D uncertain. The CDR3 consists of 15 residues. The germline V and J ends were trimmed by 2 bases and 3 bases, with 11 bases remaining between them. Germline V gene data show CDR1 as KGHSH and CDR2 as LQKENI. Here the CDR3 reads CASSPKAGVKNIQYF. As DNA, the CDR3 is TGTGCCAGCTCACCAAAGGCAGGCGTCAAAAACATTCAGTACTTC.

This clonotype was counted at least ten times. The V and J genes are TRBV9 and TRBJ2-1; no clear D. This CDR3 is 15 amino acids long. CDR1 is SGDLS and CDR2 is YYNGEE in the germline V gene. The V end was cut by 2 bases, the J end by 4 bases, with 13 bases between. The CDR3 DNA reads as TGTGCCAGCAGCGTTCACGCGGTGGGATACAATGAGCAGTTCTTC. It specifies CASSVHAVGYNEQFF.